This TCR beta chain comes out of a study of blood T cell repertoires in COVID-19. In the study overall: Whether acute or convalescent, the COVID-19 samples came from the United States, Italy and Spain. PBMCs, B-cell-depleted T cells, or T cells provided the cDNA or gDNA that made up the material.

Original handling: Amplified reference gene primers provided the basis for estimating nucleated cell counts. The data were produced by immunoSEQ multiplex PCR, yet TCRdb's version contains in-frame clones alone and is incomplete. That table furnishes V, J and clone size, whereas the DNA furnished D and trimming. Of 62,000 or so clones listed, about 88% are singletons. The ends lost 5 bases at V and 10 bases at J; junction bases unmatched: 5. The CDR3 is 12 amino acids. The source is a man over 45 with active COVID-19. Material: peripheral blood. V usage is TRBV12-3 or TRBV12-4 and J usage is TRBJ2-1; the match to TRBD1 covers 7 bases. CDR3: CASSLDRVEQFF. The CDR3 DNA sequence: TGTGCCAGCAGTCTTGACAGGGTAGAGCAGTTCTTC.